This T cell receptor (beta chain) comes out of a study of blood T cell repertoires in COVID-19. Assay: immunoSEQ multiplex PCR; the TCRdb copy retains only in-frame clones and omits some. The sample records tens of thousands of clones, over 70% being singletons. The CDR3 spans 11 residues. V gave up 5 bases and J gave up 10 bases, with 10 bases separating them. The J gene is TRBJ2-3, the V gene TRBV12-3 or TRBV12-4; D possibly corresponds to TRBD2 (5 bases). The sequenced sample was peripheral blood. The origin of this receptor is a human donor in a cohort sampled during active COVID-19. In DNA form, the CDR3 reads TGTGCCAGCAGTAGCGGTGTAGCGCAGTATTTT. Its protein is CASSSGVAQYF.